This T cell receptor beta chain was profiled in a study of monozygotic twins with cystic fibrosis. Across the study: Libraries were built from 2.5 to 3.5 micrograms of fragmented DNA using around 16 PCR cycles. Broader study findings: Co-twins had the most similar V usage for 13 of 16 pairs, J for 8. Nucleotide-identical clonotype sharing was significantly higher within monozygotic CF twin pairs than between unrelated CF individuals. Shared CDR3 numbers were not associated with age, concordance or severity.

This clone has a single count. Its antigen is still unknown. TCRdb's table, derived via immunoSEQ multiplex PCR, lists solely in-frame clones and lacks some. The table records roughly 35,000 clones, about 87% of them present only once. CDR3 length: 15 amino acids. The germline V gene encodes CDR1 MNHNY and CDR2 SVGAGI (reference sequence). V lost 0 bases and J lost 4, with 12 bases in between. The receptor was isolated from a girl aged 2 to 10 with cystic fibrosis. This rearrangement joins TRBV6-6 to TRBJ1-1; D remains unclear. Material for sequencing was blood. The CDR3 is CASSYSKPDLTEAFF. As DNA, the CDR3 is TGTGCCAGCAGTTACTCGAAACCGGACCTCACTGAAGCTTTCTTT.